The 26 T cell receptor beta chains below all came from one sample that was sequenced in a study of T cells in localized non-small cell lung cancer. This table comes from immunoSEQ multiplex PCR, and its TCRdb copy is limited to in-frame clones, with some not included. The sample lists roughly 76,000 clones, about 78% occurring once. The sample here was PBMCs, taken before any cancer treatment. These receptors were taken from a man aged 35 to 69 with stage II squamous cell lung carcinoma.

J is TRBJ1-2 and V is TRBV7-2; no definite D call. The V and J ends lost 2 bases and 0 bases respectively, with 16 bases between them. In germline, CDR1 is SGHTA, CDR2 FQGNSA. The CDR3 loop spans 17 amino acids. CDR3 DNA sequence: TGTGCCAGCAGCTTAAGAAGTGCGGCGGCAGCTAACTATGGCTACACCTTC. As protein: CASSLRSAAAANYGYTF. Drawing the rest from reference TRBV7-2 and TRBJ1-2, the complete variable domain is GAGVSQSPSNKVTEKGKDVELRCDPISGHTALYWYRQSLGQGLEFLIYFQGNSAPDKSGLPSDRFSAERTGGSVSTLTIQRTQQEDSAVYLCASSLRSAAAANYGYTFGSGTRLTVV.

This rearrangement joins TRBV28 to TRBJ1-2, with 10 bases identical to TRBD1. The CDR3 has 16 amino acids. V was pared by 8 bases and J by 4 bases, with 13 bases of the junction left unmatched. Looked up from germline, CDR1 is MDHEN and CDR2 is SYDVKM. As DNA, the CDR3 is TGTGCCAGCGGGGGAAACCCGGGACAGGGGATCTATGGCTACACCTTC. The encoded protein is CASGGNPGQGIYGYTF.

The V call is TRBV29-1, the J call TRBJ1-2, with D maybe TRBD1 (5 bases). In germline, CDR1 is SQVTM, CDR2 ANQGSEA. CDR3 length: 12 amino acids. V lost 1 base and J 3 bases, leaving 6 bases between the germline ends. For the CDR3, the DNA is TGCAGCGTTGAAGGGGGCGACTATGGCTACACCTTC. This encodes CSVEGGDYGYTF.

This chain uses TRBV11-2 with TRBJ2-7; D is undetermined. CDR1 is SGHAT and CDR2 is FQNNGV in the germline V gene. The CDR3 spans 13 residues. V shed 1 base and J shed 6 bases, with 10 bases lying between them. Here the CDR3 DNA reads TGTGCCAGCAGCTTAGCCCCAGGCGGCGAGCAGTACTTC. This codes for CASSLAPGGEQYF.

CDR3 residues: CASSEGDRGHGYTF. The CDR3 nucleotides read TGTGCCAGCAGTGAAGGGGACAGGGGGCATGGCTACACCTTC. The chain carries TRBV25-1 and TRBJ1-2; TRBD1 matches 12 bases. Germline CDR1 and CDR2: MGHDK and SYGVNS. The CDR3 has 14 amino acids. With 2 bases clipped from V and 6 bases from J, the junction kept 1 base outside the gene matches.

V gene TRBV19 combines with J gene TRBJ2-7; TRBD1 is a possible D gene (6 bases). Germline V gene sequence: CDR1 LNHDA, CDR2 SQIVND (reference sequence). CDR3 length: 13 amino acids. The ends were cut back, 5 bases at V and 4 bases at J, with 12 bases in the middle. The CDR3 spells CASSPGASYEQYF. The CDR3 DNA reads TGTGCCAGTAGTCCAGGGGCGTCGTACGAGCAGTACTTC.

The chain joins TRBV6-5 to TRBJ1-1; no firm D call. CDR1 is MNHEY, CDR2 SVGAGI, per germline. The length of the CDR3 is 14 residues. V lost 4 bases to trimming and J lost 1 base, with 10 bases between them. The CDR3 loop reads CASSWGRWNTEAFF. The CDR3 DNA follows: TGTGCCAGCAGTTGGGGAAGATGGAACACTGAAGCTTTCTTT.

The table lists this clone with a few counts. The chain links TRBV9 to TRBJ2-6; tentative D call: TRBD1 (5 bases). The germline V gene encodes CDR1 SGDLS and CDR2 YYNGEE. With 0 bases removed from V and 2 bases from J, the gap between germline ends came to 9 bases. The CDR3 has 16 amino acids. In DNA, the CDR3 is TGTGCCAGCAGCGTAGGTCAGGGCACTGGGGCCAACGTCCTGACTTTC. Encoded protein: CASSVGQGTGANVLTF.

The chain is built from TRBV27 and TRBJ1-2; D perhaps matches TRBD1 (5 bases). Deletions cut 5 bases from V and 7 bases from J, with 11 bases between. Germline assignment: CDR1 MNHEY and CDR2 SMNVEV (reference sequence). The CDR3 sequence is 12 residues long. The CDR3 bases are TGTGCCAGCAGTCCACAGGAGGGTGGCTACACCTTC. Its translation is CASSPQEGGYTF.

This clone showed up just once. V is TRBV28 and J is TRBJ2-1, with 8 bases matching TRBD2. This CDR3 is 18 amino acids long. V was pared by 4 bases and J by 3 bases, with 14 bases of the junction left unmatched. CDR1 is MDHEN and CDR2 is SYDVKM in the germline V gene. In nucleotides, the CDR3 is TGTGCCAGCAGTTCCAAAAGCCTACTAGCGGTTTTCTACAATGAGCAGTTCTTC. This translates into CASSSKSLLAVFYNEQFF.

The chain combines TRBV5-1 with TRBJ1-2; 10 bases are a match to TRBD1. Germline lookup yields CDR1 SGHRS and CDR2 YFSETQ. J was trimmed by 4 bases and V by 3 bases; bases with no gene match: 6. The CDR3 consists of 15 residues. DNA of the CDR3: TGCGCCAGCAGCTGGGGGGACAGGGGTGCCTATGGCTACACCTTC. It encodes CASSWGDRGAYGYTF.

The CDR3 region is CASSLWGREPTYEQYF. The CDR3 DNA is TGTGCCAGCAGTTTATGGGGGAGGGAACCTACCTACGAGCAGTACTTC. The V gene is TRBV28, the J gene TRBJ2-5; 7 bases are a match to TRBD2. Matching the DNA end better, TRBJ2-7 makes the J call doubtful. In germline, CDR1 is MDHEN, CDR2 SYDVKM. The CDR3 totals 16 residues.

The genes are TRBV4-2 and TRBJ2-1, with 11 bases fitting TRBD2. J lost 1 base, V lost 1 base, and 3 bases had no gene match. Germline V lookup: CDR1 LGHNA, CDR2 YNFKEQ. The CDR3 has 17 amino acids. The CDR3 region has the DNA TGTGCCAGCAGCCAAGCTAGCGGGGGGATGTCCTACAATGAGCAGTTCTTC. Protein: CASSQASGGMSYNEQFF.

The gene calls are TRBV5-1 and TRBJ2-3, with 8 bases aligning to TRBD2. The germline V gene has CDR1 SGHRS and CDR2 YFSETQ. The CDR3 length is 16 residues. The trim removed 0 bases at V and 4 bases at J, leaving 7 bases unmatched. CDR3 in amino acids: CASSLAAGGLPDTQYF. In DNA form, the CDR3 reads TGCGCCAGCAGCTTGGCGGCGGGAGGTCTGCCAGATACGCAGTATTTT.

The gene calls are TRBV7-8 and TRBJ1-3, with D unresolved. CDR3 length: 16 amino acids. Germline CDR1 and CDR2: SGHVS and FQNEAQ. Trimming pared 3 bases from V and 0 bases from J, leaving 12 bases between. The CDR3 spells CASSFGQFSSGNTIYF. The CDR3, as DNA: TGTGCCAGCAGCTTTGGGCAGTTTAGCTCTGGAAACACCATATATTTT.

This clone was counted a few times. The rearrangement joins TRBV6-5 to TRBJ1-6, with unresolved D. This CDR3 is 14 amino acids long. Germline V gene data show CDR1 as MNHEY and CDR2 as SVGAGI. Trimming stripped 0 bases from V and 8 bases from J, with 8 bases between. The CDR3 coding sequence is TGTGCCAGCAGTTACTCGAGGTTCGATTCACCCCTCCACTTT. This gives the protein CASSYSRFDSPLHF.

In regard to this clone: The junction departs from germline at one end; a sequencing error may be responsible. CDR3 amino acids: CASSLGQGSSYEQYF. The CDR3 nucleotides are TGTGCTAGCAGCTTAGGACAGGGAAGCTCCTACGAGCAGTACTTC. The chain uses TRBV7-7 and TRBJ2-7, with 8 bases aligning to TRBD1. In germline, CDR1 is SSHAT, CDR2 FNYEAQ (reference sequence). The CDR3 is made up of 15 amino acids.

The chain recombines TRBV6-5 with TRBJ2-4; D is possibly TRBD1 or TRBD2 (6 bases each). This CDR3 contains 15 residues. Deletions cut 6 bases from V and 4 bases from J, with 16 bases between. The V gene's germline CDR1 is MNHEY and CDR2 SVGAGI. DNA for the CDR3: TGTGCCAGCAGACCCCCAAGGGGGGCTAAAAACATTCAGTACTTC. Residues: CASRPPRGAKNIQYF.

The V call is TRBV2, the J call TRBJ2-7, with TRBD1 identical over 8 bases. The CDR3 is 14 residues long. CDR1 SNHLY and CDR2 FYNNEI come from the germline V gene. V trimming: 6 bases; J trimming: 4 bases; junction bases outside the gene matches: 8. The CDR3 is CASSRQGKGYEQYF. CDR3 sequence (DNA): TGTGCCAGCAGCCGACAGGGGAAGGGATACGAGCAGTACTTC.

The chain uses TRBV2 and TRBJ1-3; D gene uncertain. Germline CDR1 and CDR2: SNHLY and FYNNEI. Trimming pared 5 bases from V and 4 bases from J, leaving 12 bases between. The CDR3 contains 14 residues. The CDR3 here is CASSREGSGNTIYF. CDR3 bases: TGTGCCAGCAGTCGCGAAGGGAGCGGAAACACCATATATTTT.

This chain uses TRBV5-1 with TRBJ2-5, with D possibly TRBD2 on 6 matching bases. This CDR3 has 12 residues. Trimming removed 5 bases from V and 5 bases from J, with 10 bases in between. Per germline, CDR1 SGHRS and CDR2 YFSETQ. Written as DNA, the CDR3 is TGCGCCAGCAGTGACCGGGGGGAGACCCAGTACTTC. This codes for CASSDRGETQYF.

The chain is built from TRBV29-1 and TRBJ1-6; 10 nucleotides line up with TRBD1. J gave up 8 bases and V 5 bases, and 3 bases lay outside the gene matches. The CDR3 has 13 residues. Germline assignment: CDR1 SQVTM and CDR2 ANQGSEA. CDR3 in amino acids: CSVWTGGDSPLHF. The CDR3 coding sequence is TGCAGCGTTTGGACAGGGGGTGATTCACCCCTCCACTTT.

The chain employs TRBV11-2 and TRBJ2-2, with D possibly TRBD1 on 5 matching bases. Per germline, CDR1 SGHAT and CDR2 FQNNGV. The CDR3 spans 19 residues. V lost 1 base and J lost 0, with 18 bases in between. In DNA, the CDR3 is TGTGCCAGCAGCTTAGCCTTCGGCAGGGTGTCCGCGAACACCGGGGAGCTGTTTTTT. This codes for CASSLAFGRVSANTGELFF.

The chain recombines TRBV11-2 with TRBJ2-1; 14 bases are a match to TRBD2. V was clipped by 11 bases and J by 9 bases; unmatched bases: 6. CDR1 SGHAT and CDR2 FQNNGV come from the germline V gene. This CDR3 is 13 amino acids long. The CDR3 region has the DNA TGTGCCGGAGGACTAGCGGGAGGAATTGAGCAGTTCTTC. Translating gives CAGGLAGGIEQFF. Combining the CDR3 with reference TRBV11-2 and TRBJ2-1 gives the whole variable domain EAGVAQSPRYKIIEKRQSVAFWCNPISGHATLYWYQQILGQGPKLLIQFQNNGVVDDSQLPKDRFSAERLKGVDSTLKIQPAKLEDSAVYLCAGGLAGGIEQFFGPGTRLTVL.

Written as DNA, the CDR3 is TGTGCCATCAGAGATGGAGAGACCCAGTACTTC. It is translated as CAIRDGETQYF. The chain joins TRBV10-3 to TRBJ2-5; no definite D call. Germline V gene data show CDR1 as ENHRY and CDR2 as SYGVKD. Trimming removed 6 bases from V and 4 bases from J, with 6 bases in between. The CDR3 sequence is 11 residues long.

The chain employs TRBV5-1 and TRBJ2-3; 7 bases are a match to TRBD1. There are 14 residues in the CDR3. From germline, CDR1 is SGHRS and CDR2 YFSETQ. J lost 1 base, V lost 5 bases, and 4 bases had no gene match. The CDR3 loop reads CASRNGQGTDTQYF. The CDR3 region has the DNA TGCGCCAGCAGGAACGGACAGGGCACAGATACGCAGTATTTT.